The TCR beta chain under discussion was sequenced for a study of blood T cell repertoires in COVID-19. Authors' analysis steps: Amplification from reference gene primers served as the basis for estimated nucleated cell counts. The repertoire was sequenced with immunoSEQ multiplex PCR; TCRdb's copy has only in-frame clones and lacks some. V and J calls and clone size come straight from that table; D and trimming were deduced from the DNA. The data contain more than 95,000 clones, roughly four fifths of them singletons. V dropped 3 bases and J dropped 1; count of bases not matched to a gene: 2. Per germline, CDR1 LGHDT and CDR2 YNNKEL (reference sequence). This CDR3 has 16 amino acids.

The origin of this receptor is a woman of 80 years or more with active or convalescent COVID-19. The sample taken for sequencing was peripheral blood. The V call is TRBV3-1 (or the pseudogene TRBV3-2), the J call TRBJ2-5, with 13 bases that match TRBD2. The CDR3 DNA sequence: TGTGCCAGCAGCCATTGGACTAGCGGGAGCCAAGAGACCCAGTACTTC. This encodes CASSHWTSGSQETQYF.